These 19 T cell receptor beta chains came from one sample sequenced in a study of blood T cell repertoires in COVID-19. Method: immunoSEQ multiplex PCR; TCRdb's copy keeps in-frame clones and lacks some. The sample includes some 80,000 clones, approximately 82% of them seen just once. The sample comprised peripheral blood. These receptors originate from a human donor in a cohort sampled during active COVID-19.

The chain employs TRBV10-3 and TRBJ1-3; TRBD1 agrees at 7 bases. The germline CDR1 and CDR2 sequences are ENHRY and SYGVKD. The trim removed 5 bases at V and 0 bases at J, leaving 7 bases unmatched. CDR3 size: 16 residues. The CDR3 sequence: CAISSGTEISGNTIYF. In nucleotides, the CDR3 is TGTGCCATCAGTTCCGGGACAGAGATCTCTGGAAACACCATATATTTT.

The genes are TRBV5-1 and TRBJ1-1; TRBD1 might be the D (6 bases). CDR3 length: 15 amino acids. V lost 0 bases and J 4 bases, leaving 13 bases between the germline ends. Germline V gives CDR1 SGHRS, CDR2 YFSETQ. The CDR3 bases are TGCGCCAGCAGCTTGGCAAGTGGGACAACCACTGAAGCTTTCTTT. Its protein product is CASSLASGTTTEAFF.

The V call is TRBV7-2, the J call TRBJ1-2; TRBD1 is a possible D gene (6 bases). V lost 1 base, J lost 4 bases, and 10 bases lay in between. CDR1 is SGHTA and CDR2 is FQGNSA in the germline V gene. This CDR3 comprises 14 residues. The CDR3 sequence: CASSLGPGVYGYTF. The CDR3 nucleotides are TGTGCCAGCAGCTTAGGCCCAGGGGTCTATGGCTACACCTTC.

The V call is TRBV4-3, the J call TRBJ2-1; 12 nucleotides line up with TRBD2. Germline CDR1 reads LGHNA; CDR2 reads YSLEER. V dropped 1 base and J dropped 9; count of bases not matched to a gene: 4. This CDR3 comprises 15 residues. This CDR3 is CASSQGLAGGGEQFF. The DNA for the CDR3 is TGCGCCAGCAGCCAAGGCCTAGCGGGGGGGGGTGAGCAGTTCTTC.

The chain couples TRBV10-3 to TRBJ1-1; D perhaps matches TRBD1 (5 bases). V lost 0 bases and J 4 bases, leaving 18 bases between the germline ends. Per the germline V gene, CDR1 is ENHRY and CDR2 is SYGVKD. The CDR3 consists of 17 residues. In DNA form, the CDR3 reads TGTGCCATCAGTGAGTCGGAGATTGGAACCGGGGGCACTGAAGCTTTCTTT. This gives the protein CAISESEIGTGGTEAFF.

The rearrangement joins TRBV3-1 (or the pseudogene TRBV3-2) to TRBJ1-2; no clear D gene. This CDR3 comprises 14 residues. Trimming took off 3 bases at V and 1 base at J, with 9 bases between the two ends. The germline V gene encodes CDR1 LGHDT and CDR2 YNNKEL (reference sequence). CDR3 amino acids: CASSQRAGNYGYTF. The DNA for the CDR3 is TGTGCCAGCAGCCAGAGGGCAGGTAACTATGGCTACACCTTC.

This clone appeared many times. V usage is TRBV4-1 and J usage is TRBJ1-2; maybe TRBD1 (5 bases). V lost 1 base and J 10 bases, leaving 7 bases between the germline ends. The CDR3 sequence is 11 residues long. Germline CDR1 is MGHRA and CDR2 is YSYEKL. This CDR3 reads CASSQGGDYTF. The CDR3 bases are TGCGCCAGCAGCCAAGGGGGGGACTACACCTTC.

Here the CDR3 DNA reads TGTGCCAGCAGCTTAGGGGCGACCGGGAACACTGAAGCTTTCTTT. This translates into CASSLGATGNTEAFF. The chain uses TRBV7-6 and TRBJ1-1; no clear D. Trimming cost V 1 base and J 1 base, with 10 bases left between them. CDR1 and CDR2 from the germline V gene are SGHVS and FNYEAQ. The CDR3 covers 15 residues.

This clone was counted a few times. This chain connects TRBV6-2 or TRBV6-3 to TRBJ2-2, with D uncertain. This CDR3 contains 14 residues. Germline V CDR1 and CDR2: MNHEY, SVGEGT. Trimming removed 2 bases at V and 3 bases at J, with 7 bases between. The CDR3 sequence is CASSYTYDTGELFF. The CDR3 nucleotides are TGTGCCAGCAGTTACACCTATGACACCGGGGAGCTGTTTTTT.

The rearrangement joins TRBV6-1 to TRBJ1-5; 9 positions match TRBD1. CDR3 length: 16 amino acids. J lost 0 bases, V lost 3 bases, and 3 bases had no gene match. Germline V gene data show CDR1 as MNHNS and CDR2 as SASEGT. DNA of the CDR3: TGTGCCAGCAGTGAGGGGACAGGGACTAGCAATCAGCCCCAGCATTTT. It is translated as CASSEGTGTSNQPQHF.

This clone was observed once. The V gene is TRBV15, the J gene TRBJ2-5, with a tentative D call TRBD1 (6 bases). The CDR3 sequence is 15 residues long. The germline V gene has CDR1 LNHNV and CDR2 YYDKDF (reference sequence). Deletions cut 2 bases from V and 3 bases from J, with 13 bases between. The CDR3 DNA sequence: TGTGCCACCAGCAGAACCCGACAGGTCGAAGAGACCCAGTACTTC. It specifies CATSRTRQVEETQYF.

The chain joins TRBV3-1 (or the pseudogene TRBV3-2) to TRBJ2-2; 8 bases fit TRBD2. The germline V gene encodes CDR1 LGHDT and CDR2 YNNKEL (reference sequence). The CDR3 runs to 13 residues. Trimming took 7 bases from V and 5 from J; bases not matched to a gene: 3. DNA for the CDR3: TGTGCCAGCACTCCGGGGGGGACCGGGGAGCTGTTTTTT. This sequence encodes CASTPGGTGELFF.

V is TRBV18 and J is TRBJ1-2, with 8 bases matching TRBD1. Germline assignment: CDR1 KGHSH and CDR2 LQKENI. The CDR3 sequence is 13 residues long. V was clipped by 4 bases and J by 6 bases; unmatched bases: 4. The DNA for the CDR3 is TGTGCCAGCTCACGTGGACAGGGAAATGGCTACACCTTC. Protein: CASSRGQGNGYTF. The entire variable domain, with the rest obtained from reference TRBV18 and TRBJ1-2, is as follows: NAGVMQNPRHLVRRRGQEARLRCSPMKGHSHVYWYRQLPEEGLKFMVYLQKENIIDESGMPKERFSAEFPKEGPSILRIQQVVRGDSAAYFCASSRGQGNGYTFGSGTRLTVV.

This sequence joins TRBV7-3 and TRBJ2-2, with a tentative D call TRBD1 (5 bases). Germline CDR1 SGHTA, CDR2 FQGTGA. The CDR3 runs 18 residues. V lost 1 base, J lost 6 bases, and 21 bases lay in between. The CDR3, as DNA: TGTGCCAGCAGCTTAAGTACAGGCATCTATTCGGCGGCCGGGGAGCTGTTTTTT. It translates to CASSLSTGIYSAAGELFF.

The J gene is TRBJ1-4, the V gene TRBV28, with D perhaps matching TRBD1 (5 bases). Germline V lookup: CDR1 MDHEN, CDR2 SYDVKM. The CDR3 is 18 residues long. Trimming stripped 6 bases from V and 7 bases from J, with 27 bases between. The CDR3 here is CASRLRGREASRPEKLFF. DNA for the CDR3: TGTGCCAGCAGGCTTCGGGGCAGGGAGGCTAGTCGCCCTGAAAAACTGTTTTTT.

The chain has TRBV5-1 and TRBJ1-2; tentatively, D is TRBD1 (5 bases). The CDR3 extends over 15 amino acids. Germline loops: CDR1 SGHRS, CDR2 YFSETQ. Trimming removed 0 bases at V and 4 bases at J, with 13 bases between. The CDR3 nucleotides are TGCGCCAGCAGCTTGGACCAGGGTTACGGCTATGGCTACACCTTC. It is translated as CASSLDQGYGYGYTF.

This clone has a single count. The CDR3 DNA is TGTGCCAGCAGCCGACTAGCCCAAGAGACCCAGTACTTC. Translating gives CASSRLAQETQYF. This sequence joins TRBV12-3 or TRBV12-4 and TRBJ2-5, with 7 bases that match TRBD2. With V trimmed by 6 bases and J by 1 base, 2 bases remained unmatched. The CDR3 consists of 13 residues.

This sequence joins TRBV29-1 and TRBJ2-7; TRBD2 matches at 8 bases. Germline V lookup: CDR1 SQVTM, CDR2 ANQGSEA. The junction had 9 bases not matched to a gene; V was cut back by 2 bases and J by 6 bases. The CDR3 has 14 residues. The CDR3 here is CSVESRAGGLEQYF. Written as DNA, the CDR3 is TGCAGCGTTGAAAGCCGGGCGGGGGGCCTCGAGCAGTACTTC.

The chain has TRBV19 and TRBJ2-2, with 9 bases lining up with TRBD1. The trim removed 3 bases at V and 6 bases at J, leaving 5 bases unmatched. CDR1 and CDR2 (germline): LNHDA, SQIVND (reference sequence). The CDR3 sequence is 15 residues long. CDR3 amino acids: CASSILQGAAGELFF. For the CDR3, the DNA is TGTGCCAGTAGTATTTTACAGGGGGCCGCCGGGGAGCTGTTTTTT.